These 2 T cell receptor beta chains originate from one sample sequenced in a study of OX40 agonist ivuxolimab in advanced cancers. The method was immunoSEQ multiplex PCR; TCRdb's version includes in-frame clones alone and lacks a portion of them. The repertoire has 100,000 to 150,000 clones, 80% to 95% of them found once; the top ten carry 0.65% to 0.9%. The sample here was CD4+ or CD8+ T cells sorted from blood, taken in a trial of the OX40 agonist ivuxolimab. These receptors were obtained from an adult with an advanced solid tumor such as melanoma, head and neck, liver or kidney cancer.

The rearrangement links TRBV19 to TRBJ1-1, with D perhaps TRBD1 (6 bases). Trimming stripped 3 bases from V and 3 bases from J, with 17 bases between. CDR1 LNHDA and CDR2 SQIVND come from the germline V gene (reference sequence). CDR3 length: 16 residues. The CDR3 DNA reads TGTGCCAGTAGTATTCGGGGGGCGAGCCTAGACACTGAAGCTTTCTTT. It codes for CASSIRGASLDTEAFF.

V is TRBV7-9 and J is TRBJ2-2; no clear D gene. Germline CDR1 SEHNR, CDR2 FQNEAQ (reference sequence). The CDR3 length is 15 residues. Trimming pared 5 bases from V and 2 bases from J, leaving 12 bases between. CDR3 loop: CASSPRGVNTGELFF. CDR3 sequence (DNA): TGTGCCAGCAGCCCCCGAGGAGTAAACACCGGGGAGCTGTTTTTT.